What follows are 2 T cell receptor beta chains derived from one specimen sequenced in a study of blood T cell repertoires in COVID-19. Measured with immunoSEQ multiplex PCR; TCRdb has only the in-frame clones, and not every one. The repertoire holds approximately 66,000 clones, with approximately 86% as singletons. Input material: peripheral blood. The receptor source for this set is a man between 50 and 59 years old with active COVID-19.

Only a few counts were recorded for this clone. The CDR3 coding sequence is TGTGCCAGCAGCTTCGTCGGGGGTCGGGAGACCCAGTACTTC. This codes for CASSFVGGRETQYF. The chain uses TRBV7-9 and TRBJ2-5; D possibly corresponds to TRBD2 (6 bases). The CDR3 covers 14 residues. The germline V gene encodes CDR1 SEHNR and CDR2 FQNEAQ (reference sequence). V lost 3 bases to trimming and J lost 5 bases, with 13 bases between them.

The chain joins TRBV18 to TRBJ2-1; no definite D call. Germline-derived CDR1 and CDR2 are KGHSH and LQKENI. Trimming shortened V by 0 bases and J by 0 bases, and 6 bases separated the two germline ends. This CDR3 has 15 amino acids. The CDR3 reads CASSPPISSYNEQFF. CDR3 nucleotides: TGTGCCAGCTCACCACCGATCAGCTCCTACAATGAGCAGTTCTTC.